A single sample gave rise to the 5 T cell receptor beta chains below, sequenced in a study of T cells in Graves' hyperthyroidism and ophthalmopathy. Authors of the study amplified TCR beta CDR3 regions from RNA transcripts. Primed by the HTBI set, a first-round RT-PCR was run on the TCR CDR3. From the multiplex PCR reads, TCRdb called clonotypes with MiXCR, one entry per CDR3 protein. Among approximately 590,000 distinct CDR3 sequences, less than 20% were seen once, and the ten largest hold under 8%. Sequencing was carried out using blood. These receptors were taken from a young woman with Graves' hyperthyroidism.

As to this clonotype: A read error may be the cause here, since a much bigger clone is one base away. The chain is built from TRBV30 and TRBJ2-4; D not certain. The germline CDR1 and CDR2 sequences are GTSNPN and SVGIG (reference sequence). The CDR3 sequence is 12 residues long. The CDR3 sequence is CDWSPTENIQYF. The CDR3 DNA sequence: TGTGACTGGAGCCCGACCGAAAACATTCAGTACTTC.

The rearrangement uses TRBV10-3 and TRBJ1-5; 7 bases are shared with TRBD1. Germline loops: CDR1 ENHRY, CDR2 SYGVKD. The CDR3 runs to 15 residues. The V and J ends lost 10 bases and 2 bases, in that order; junction bases with no gene match: 11. DNA of the CDR3: TGTGCCACGCAGGCAGGGGGAGACGGCAATCAGCCCCAGCATTTT. This gives the protein CATQAGGDGNQPQHF.

This clonotype was observed a few times. This rearrangement joins TRBV6-2 or TRBV6-3 to TRBJ2-7, with 13 positions matching TRBD2. The CDR3 contains 14 residues. Unmatched junction bases numbered 2, after V lost 7 bases and J lost 2 bases. The germline CDR1 and CDR2 sequences are MNHEY and SVGEGT. The CDR3 is CASTGLAGAYEQYF. CDR3 nucleotides: TGTGCCAGCACAGGACTAGCGGGGGCCTACGAGCAGTACTTC.

This clonotype was seen at least ten times. This rearrangement joins TRBV7-9 to TRBJ2-3; no clear D. Germline CDR1 and CDR2: SEHNR and FQNEAQ (reference sequence). There are 15 residues in the CDR3. Trimming removed 5 bases from V and 0 bases from J, with 12 bases in between. Here the CDR3 DNA reads TGTGCCAGCAGCCCATCGCGGACGAGCACAGATACGCAGTATTTT. Protein: CASSPSRTSTDTQYF.

The table lists this clonotype with a few counts. The chain is built from TRBV20-1 and TRBJ2-1; TRBD2 is a possible D gene (5 bases). Germline CDR1 is DFQATT and CDR2 is SNEGSKA (reference sequence). The CDR3 contains 13 residues. The ends were cut back, 6 bases at V and 9 bases at J, with 18 bases in the middle. Here the CDR3 reads CSARGGLASEQFF. The CDR3 DNA follows: TGCAGTGCCCGAGGCGGGCTAGCCAGTGAGCAGTTCTTC.